Listed here is a single TCR beta chain. These data originate in a study of blood T cell repertoires in COVID-19. Turning to the study itself: The United States, Italy and Spain were the sources of the acute and convalescent COVID-19 samples. PBMCs, B-cell-depleted T cells, or T cells were the source of the cDNA or gDNA that made up the material.

Unmatched junction bases numbered 11, after V lost 5 bases and J lost 1 base. This CDR3 has 18 residues. Germline CDR1 MNHNY, CDR2 SVGAGI (reference sequence). In the original analysis: How many nucleated cells were present was estimated from reference gene primer amplification. Using immunoSEQ multiplex PCR, the repertoire was profiled, and TCRdb retains in-frame clones only, with some absent. V and J calls and clone size are given by that table; D and trimming were obtained from the DNA. Of approximately 240,000 clones listed, roughly 82% are singletons. The chain joins TRBV6-6 to TRBJ1-5; 10 positions match TRBD1. The sample comprised peripheral blood. The clonotype originates from a woman older than 75 with active or convalescent COVID-19. DNA of the CDR3: TGTGCCAGCAGTCCTCGGGACAGGGGTTCCGTAAGCAATCAGCCCCAGCATTTT. Its protein is CASSPRDRGSVSNQPQHF.